These 21 T cell receptor beta chains came from one sample sequenced in a study of personalized T cell therapy for brain tumors. No cognate antigen is known for these TCRs. The template for sequencing was RNA taken from the peptide-stimulated T cells. Libraries were prepared by immunoSEQ multiplex PCR; TCRdb keeps only in-frame clonotypes and omits some of them. The repertoire consists of roughly 2,000 clones, with roughly 20% occurring once and the leading ten covering 35% to 50%. The specimen sequenced was a T cell product expanded with peptides in culture. These receptors were obtained from a human donor with medulloblastoma.

This clone has at least ten counts. The V and J genes are TRBV5-1 and TRBJ1-2; weak D call: TRBD1 (6 bases). This CDR3 region has 16 residues. CDR1 and CDR2 (germline): SGHRS, YFSETQ. V was trimmed by 2 bases and J by 5 bases, leaving 19 bases between them. The CDR3 here is CASSFIISTGIYGYTF. The CDR3 bases are TGCGCCAGCAGCTTCATCATCTCAACAGGGATTTATGGCTACACCTTC.

The chain carries TRBV5-4 and TRBJ2-2; a weak D match, TRBD1 (5 bases). CDR1 SGHNT and CDR2 YYREEE come from the germline V gene (reference sequence). The CDR3 is made up of 15 amino acids. Trimming left V 4 bases short and J 2 bases short, with 12 bases between. The CDR3 loop is CASSHIQGNTGELFF. The DNA for the CDR3 is TGTGCCAGCAGCCATATTCAGGGTAACACCGGGGAGCTGTTTTTT.

The rearrangement joins TRBV24-1 to TRBJ2-5; the D is unclear. This CDR3 is 13 amino acids long. Germline CDR1 KGHDR, CDR2 SFDVKD. Trimming pared 4 bases from V and 5 bases from J, leaving 10 bases between. For the CDR3, the DNA is TGTGCCACCAGTGAAGGAGATTTGGAGACCCAGTACTTC. Protein sequence: CATSEGDLETQYF.

This clone is large within its sample. The rearrangement joins TRBV4-1 to TRBJ2-2; D gene uncertain. Deletions cut 3 bases from V and 5 bases from J, with 16 bases between. Germline assignment: CDR1 MGHRA and CDR2 YSYEKL. This CDR3 contains 16 residues. CDR3: CASSQPAVSRTGELFF. CDR3 nucleotides: TGCGCCAGCAGCCAGCCGGCGGTCAGTCGGACCGGGGAGCTGTTTTTT.

This clone was seen many times. The chain links TRBV7-2 to TRBJ1-5; 8 nucleotides line up with TRBD1. Germline lookup yields CDR1 SGHTA and CDR2 FQGNSA. The CDR3 consists of 15 residues. V lost 5 bases, J lost 2 bases, and 5 bases stayed unmatched. DNA of the CDR3: TGTGCCAGCAGCCAGACAGGGGCCGGCAATCAGCCCCAGCATTTT. Translating it yields CASSQTGAGNQPQHF.

This clone turned up a few times. The J gene is TRBJ2-7, the V gene TRBV4-2; TRBD2 matches at 8 bases. This CDR3 spans 14 amino acids. CDR1 is LGHNA, CDR2 YNFKEQ, per germline. V shed 2 bases and J 2 bases; nucleotides not matched to a gene: 2. CDR3 coding DNA: TGTGCCAGCAGCCAATTAGCGGGAACCTACGAGCAGTACTTC. It yields the protein CASSQLAGTYEQYF.

This clone has only a few counts. V gene TRBV5-5 combines with J gene TRBJ2-7; weak D call: TRBD1 (5 bases). The CDR3 covers 16 residues. V lost 1 base and J 0 bases, leaving 14 bases between the germline ends. In germline, CDR1 is SGHKS, CDR2 YYEKEE (reference sequence). This CDR3 reads CASSLSTALSSYEQYF. In nucleotides, the CDR3 is TGTGCCAGCAGCTTGTCGACAGCCCTTAGCTCCTACGAGCAGTACTTC.

A few counts support this clone. CDR3 protein: CASSHPTSGSSYNEQFF. The CDR3 nucleotides are TGTGCCAGCAGCCACCCGACTAGCGGGAGTTCCTACAATGAGCAGTTCTTC. The chain is built from TRBV9 and TRBJ2-1, with 12 bases that match TRBD2. The length of the CDR3 is 17 residues. Unmatched junction bases numbered 6, after V lost 4 bases and J lost 1 base. The germline V gene encodes CDR1 SGDLS and CDR2 YYNGEE.

There are a few counts of this clone. This chain uses TRBV18 with TRBJ2-7; D gene uncertain. Germline values: CDR1 KGHSH, CDR2 LQKENI. CDR3 size: 16 residues. V lost 4 bases and J lost 2, with 18 bases in between. The CDR3 sequence is CASSHPAAQTAYEQYF. The CDR3 DNA sequence: TGTGCCAGCTCACACCCAGCAGCTCAGACCGCCTACGAGCAGTACTTC.

This clone has a count of ten or more. This chain joins TRBV11-1 and TRBJ1-5; 8 bases match TRBD1. V trimming: 3 bases; J trimming: 7 bases; junction bases outside the gene matches: 5. Looked up from germline, CDR1 is SGHAT and CDR2 is FQDESV (reference sequence). This CDR3 spans 14 amino acids. The CDR3 nucleotides read TGTGCCAGCAGCTTGACAGGGGATCGGCAGCCCCAGCATTTT. Translation gives CASSLTGDRQPQHF.

This chain connects TRBV5-1 to TRBJ1-2; TRBD1 matches at 9 bases. CDR3 length: 17 residues. Trimming at V came to 4 bases and at J to 7 bases, leaving 17 bases not matched to a gene. Germline values: CDR1 SGHRS, CDR2 YFSETQ. The CDR3 sequence is CASSQGEIGQGLFGYTF. The CDR3 DNA reads TGCGCCAGCAGCCAGGGGGAAATAGGACAGGGGCTTTTTGGCTACACCTTC.

This clone was counted ten times or more. In nucleotides, the CDR3 is TGCAGCGCCCTAGGAAGTAGCGCCTACGAGCAGTACTTC. Protein sequence: CSALGSSAYEQYF. V and J are TRBV29-1 and TRBJ2-7; D might be TRBD2 (5 bases). Germline values: CDR1 SQVTM, CDR2 ANQGSEA. This CDR3 region has 13 residues. Trimming removed 7 bases at V and 2 bases at J, with 15 bases between.

This clone was counted at least ten times. This chain links TRBV6-5 with TRBJ1-5; 7 nucleotides line up with TRBD1. There are 15 residues in the CDR3. V lost 6 bases and J lost 7; bases outside the gene matches: 12. From germline, CDR1 is MNHEY and CDR2 SVGAGI. CDR3 in amino acids: CASSPWTGRGQPQHF. CDR3 coding DNA: TGTGCCAGCAGCCCCTGGACAGGACGAGGACAGCCCCAGCATTTT.

With regard to this clone: At one end, the junction sequence differs from germline, possibly due to a read error. This chain uses TRBV3-1 (or the pseudogene TRBV3-2) with TRBJ2-5; 9 nucleotides align to TRBD2. CDR3 length equals 16 residues. Per germline, CDR1 LGHDT and CDR2 YNNKEL (reference sequence). CDR3 nucleotide sequence: TGTGCCAGTAATCGAAGGCGGCGGGGGGGCCACGAGACCCAATACTTC. It translates to CASNRRRRGGHETQYF.

This clone occurred a few times. The chain is built from TRBV7-2 and TRBJ1-1; 9 bases fit TRBD1. CDR1 is SGHTA, CDR2 FQGNSA, per germline. V gave up 5 bases and J gave up 3 bases; unmatched junction bases: 10. This CDR3 region has 16 residues. CDR3 bases: TGTGCCAGCAGCACCATGGGGGGACAGGGAGACACTGAAGCTTTCTTT. This translates into CASSTMGGQGDTEAFF.

This rearrangement joins TRBV6-5 to TRBJ2-3, with D hard to call. Germline V gives CDR1 MNHEY, CDR2 SVGAGI. The germline V and J ends were trimmed by 7 bases and 7 bases, with 21 bases remaining between them. This CDR3 has 15 amino acids. For the CDR3, the DNA is TGTGCCAGCAACCCATTAGGGCGTAGAACTTATACGCAGTATTTT. Translation: CASNPLGRRTYTQYF.

V usage is TRBV5-6 and J usage is TRBJ2-1; D may be TRBD1 (7 bases). The CDR3 runs 15 residues. V was cut by 5 bases and J by 9 bases, with 21 bases left in between. CDR1 and CDR2 (germline): SGHDT, YYEEEE. CDR3 sequence (DNA): TGTGCCAGCAGGACAGGGTTTTTTATCGGGGGTGAGCAGTTCTTC. Protein product: CASRTGFFIGGEQFF.

This clone was detected many times. The chain recombines TRBV13 with TRBJ2-5, with 7 bases aligning to TRBD2. V was clipped by 3 bases and J by 4 bases; unmatched bases: 8. Germline V lookup: CDR1 PRHDT, CDR2 FYEKMQ (reference sequence). The CDR3 is 15 residues long. Here the CDR3 DNA reads TGTGCCAGCAGCTTCCCCCGGGAGGATGGAGAGACCCAGTACTTC. This encodes CASSFPREDGETQYF.

This clone was seen a few times. CDR3: CASSVAEGLDFTDTQYF. CDR3 bases: TGTGCCAGCAGCGTAGCTGAGGGCCTCGACTTCACAGATACGCAGTATTTT. This chain uses TRBV9 with TRBJ2-3; possible D gene TRBD2, 5 bases. Germline V CDR1 and CDR2: SGDLS, YYNGEE. The V gene lost 0 bases and the J gene lost 2 bases, with 16 bases spanning the gap. CDR3 length: 17 amino acids.

The rearrangement links TRBV10-3 to TRBJ2-2; 10 positions agree with TRBD2. V was pared by 8 bases and J by 3 bases, with 6 bases of the junction left unmatched. This CDR3 is 15 amino acids long. CDR1 is ENHRY and CDR2 is SYGVKD in the germline V gene. The CDR3 nucleotides read TGTGCCATCTCTAGGACTAGCGGTTACACCGGGGAGCTGTTTTTT. This translates into CAISRTSGYTGELFF.

This clone ranks as hyperexpanded. This chain links TRBV5-1 with TRBJ2-5, with 13 bases fitting TRBD2. J gave up 4 bases and V 4 bases, and 7 bases lay outside the gene matches. Looked up from germline, CDR1 is SGHRS and CDR2 is YFSETQ. CDR3 length: 16 residues. The CDR3 DNA is TGCGCCAGCAGCCCCCGGACTAGCGGGAGAGGAGAGACCCAGTACTTC. This translates into CASSPRTSGRGETQYF.